The 22 T cell receptor beta chains below were found in one sample sequenced in a study of immune characteristics of hereditary and idiopathic chronic pancreatitis. Clones were read by immunoSEQ multiplex PCR, and TCRdb kept only the in-frame ones, dropping some. The sample shows about 580 clones, less than 70% of them seen only once. The sequenced sample consisted of pancreas tissue. These receptors all come from a human donor who was a deceased organ donor serving as a healthy control.

The rearrangement joins TRBV19 to TRBJ2-5, with D uncertain. The germline V gene has CDR1 LNHDA and CDR2 SQIVND (reference sequence). Trimming pared 4 bases from V and 1 base from J, leaving 1 base between. This CDR3 contains 11 residues. In nucleotides, the CDR3 is TGTGCCAGTAGTACCCAAGAGACCCAGTACTTC. This sequence encodes CASSTQETQYF.

This clone is large (0.1 to 1%) within its sample. V and J are TRBV29-1 and TRBJ2-5; D may be TRBD1 (5 bases). V was cut by 3 bases and J by 3 bases, with 17 bases left in between. From germline, CDR1 is SQVTM and CDR2 ANQGSEA. The CDR3 is made up of 15 amino acids. As DNA, the CDR3 is TGCAGCGTTGAGTGGGGCCTAGGTAGGGAAGAGACCCAGTACTTC. Its protein product is CSVEWGLGREETQYF.

The rearrangement joins TRBV5-5 to TRBJ2-3; D assignment may be TRBD1 or TRBD2 (5 bases each). This CDR3 region has 13 residues. Germline values: CDR1 SGHKS, CDR2 YYEKEE (reference sequence). Trimming took off 5 bases at V and 3 bases at J, with 10 bases between the two ends. CDR3 sequence: CASRGTITDTQYF. The CDR3 DNA follows: TGTGCCAGCAGAGGGACCATTACAGATACGCAGTATTTT.

The gene calls are TRBV14 and TRBJ2-5, with unresolved D. CDR1 is SGHDN and CDR2 is FVKESK in the germline V gene. This CDR3 is built from 16 residues. Trimming removed 4 bases from V and 2 bases from J, with 17 bases in between. The DNA of the CDR3 is TGTGCCAGCAGCCGTCGCGTGACTGGTATACAAGAGACCCAGTACTTC. Translated, it gives CASSRRVTGIQETQYF.

The V and J genes are TRBV30 and TRBJ1-3; TRBD1 matches 8 bases. CDR1 GTSNPN and CDR2 SVGIG come from the germline V gene (reference sequence). CDR3 size: 16 residues. The V segment lost 0 bases and the J segment 3 bases; nucleotides outside the gene matches: 7. CDR3 coding DNA: TGTGCCTGGAGTGTACAGGGCAGGGGGCATGGAAACACCATATATTTT. The encoded protein is CAWSVQGRGHGNTIYF.

The chain joins TRBV29-1 to TRBJ2-6, with 12 bases identical to TRBD1. CDR3 length: 17 amino acids. Per germline, CDR1 SQVTM and CDR2 ANQGSEA. V was clipped by 4 bases and J by 1 base; unmatched bases: 5. The CDR3 here is CSVAGGQGASGANVLTF. CDR3 nucleotides: TGCAGCGTTGCGGGGGGACAGGGGGCGTCTGGGGCCAACGTCCTGACTTTC.

This clone was counted only a few times. The chain recombines TRBV24-1 with TRBJ2-3; TRBD2 matches 8 bases. V was pared by 4 bases and J by 0 bases, with 11 bases of the junction left unmatched. The CDR3 consists of 18 residues. Germline V gene lookup returns CDR1 KGHDR and CDR2 SFDVKD. This CDR3 is CATSDPGLDSRSTDTQYF. Here the CDR3 DNA reads TGTGCCACCAGTGACCCGGGACTAGATAGTAGGAGCACAGATACGCAGTATTTT.

This chain uses TRBV28 with TRBJ2-2, with TRBD2 identical over 10 bases. V lost 8 bases and J lost 5; bases outside the gene matches: 11. CDR3 length: 16 amino acids. Germline V lookup: CDR1 MDHEN, CDR2 SYDVKM. CDR3 loop: CASREETSGPTGELFF. In DNA, the CDR3 is TGTGCCAGCCGGGAAGAGACTAGCGGGCCGACCGGGGAGCTGTTTTTT.

This clone showed up just a few times. CDR3 in amino acids: CASSPEPGTDTQYF. The CDR3 nucleotides read TGTGCCAGCAGCCCGGAACCTGGCACAGATACGCAGTATTTT. The chain has TRBV5-6 and TRBJ2-3; the D is unclear. The germline CDR1 and CDR2 sequences are SGHDT and YYEEEE. This CDR3 contains 14 residues. The germline V and J ends were trimmed by 4 bases and 1 base, with 10 bases remaining between them.

There are a few counts of this clone. The V gene is TRBV29-1, the J gene TRBJ2-1, with 11 bases fitting TRBD1. With V trimmed by 6 bases and J by 6 bases, 4 bases remained unmatched. The germline V gene has CDR1 SQVTM and CDR2 ANQGSEA. The CDR3 loop spans 13 amino acids. The CDR3 DNA sequence: TGCAGCGTCGCCGGGACAGGGGGCAATGAGCAGTTCTTC. It is translated as CSVAGTGGNEQFF.

The V and J genes are TRBV28 and TRBJ2-1; 10 positions agree with TRBD2. This CDR3 region has 15 residues. Germline-derived CDR1 and CDR2 are MDHEN and SYDVKM. V was pared by 6 bases and J by 2 bases, with 4 bases of the junction left unmatched. The CDR3, as DNA: TGTGCCAGCAGACCCGGACTAGCGGCCTACAATGAGCAGTTCTTC. Its protein product is CASRPGLAAYNEQFF.

This clone was seen once. The chain recombines TRBV18 with TRBJ2-7; D is perhaps TRBD2 (6 bases). Germline CDR1 is KGHSH and CDR2 is LQKENI. V was pared by 3 bases and J by 1 base, with 10 bases between. This CDR3 is 14 amino acids long. CDR3 region: CASSPGLNSYEQYF. DNA of the CDR3: TGTGCCAGCTCACCGGGACTTAATTCCTACGAGCAGTACTTC.

This chain joins TRBV27 and TRBJ2-2; the D gene is possibly TRBD1 (6 bases). V was trimmed by 4 bases and J by 6 bases, leaving 15 bases between them. Germline V gene data show CDR1 as MNHEY and CDR2 as SMNVEV (reference sequence). The CDR3 loop spans 15 amino acids. CDR3 nucleotides: TGTGCCAGCAGTTCGACAGGTGTGGGCCCCGGGGAGCTGTTTTTT. As protein: CASSSTGVGPGELFF.

This clone is categorized as hyperexpanded. The chain employs TRBV7-9 and TRBJ1-2, with no clear D. The V end lost 5 bases, the J end lost 7 bases, and 20 bases lay between the germline ends. Germline CDR1 is SEHNR and CDR2 is FQNEAQ (reference sequence). CDR3 length equals 15 residues. CDR3 sequence (DNA): TGTGCCAGCAGCAACGACCGGACCTCTACCCCTGGCTACACCTTC. Protein: CASSNDRTSTPGYTF.

As DNA, the CDR3 is TGTGCCAGCAACCCAGCCGACTCGGGGGGCTACACCTTC. Translated, it gives CASNPADSGGYTF. The rearrangement links TRBV5-4 to TRBJ1-2, with D unclear. The germline gives CDR1 SGHNT, CDR2 YYREEE (reference sequence). This CDR3 contains 13 residues. Trimming left V 6 bases short and J 8 bases short, with 17 bases between.

V and J are TRBV9 and TRBJ2-3; TRBD1 aligns across 7 bases. In germline, CDR1 is SGDLS, CDR2 YYNGEE. CDR3 length: 16 residues. V lost 3 bases, J lost 4 bases, and 11 bases stayed unmatched. In DNA form, the CDR3 reads TGTGCCAGCAGCGGACCCGGACAGGTATTCTCAGATACGCAGTATTTT. Protein product: CASSGPGQVFSDTQYF.

This clone was counted once. V usage is TRBV7-9 and J usage is TRBJ1-1; D is possibly TRBD1 (6 bases). Trimming cost V 5 bases and J 5 bases, with 18 bases left between them. There are 15 residues in the CDR3. Germline CDR1 is SEHNR and CDR2 is FQNEAQ (reference sequence). The DNA for the CDR3 is TGTGCCAGCAGCCGAAATACAGGGTTAGGGACTGAAGCTTTCTTT. Encoded protein: CASSRNTGLGTEAFF.

J is TRBJ1-3 and V is TRBV24-1; D not resolved. The CDR3 extends over 16 amino acids. Trimming left V 5 bases short and J 0 bases short, with 13 bases between. Germline loops: CDR1 KGHDR, CDR2 SFDVKD. The CDR3 DNA reads as TGTGCCACCAGTGGGTCGACACCGAGCTCTGGAAACACCATATATTTT. Protein product: CATSGSTPSSGNTIYF.

The count of this clone is one. V gene TRBV15 combines with J gene TRBJ2-7, with 9 bases lining up with TRBD2. The V gene's germline CDR1 is LNHNV and CDR2 YYDKDF (reference sequence). J gave up 0 bases and V 0 bases, and 6 bases lay outside the gene matches. This CDR3 is 17 amino acids long. CDR3 in DNA: TGTGCCACCAGCAGAGATCGGCTAGCGGGATCCTCCTACGAGCAGTACTTC. Its translation: CATSRDRLAGSSYEQYF.

The chain joins TRBV21-1 to TRBJ2-7; TRBD2 reflects the table's D call only, with no check against the DNA. TRBV21-1 is shown as a pseudogene. The CDR3 runs 15 residues. The CDR3 DNA follows: TGTGCCAGCAGCCCCCGGGATCCCGGAGGCTACGAGCAGTACTTC. Residues: CASSPRDPGGYEQYF.

This clone has only a few counts. The J gene is TRBJ2-7, the V gene TRBV5-4, with D tentatively TRBD1 (5 bases). The CDR3 has 13 residues. The V and J ends lost 2 bases and 0 bases respectively, with 6 bases between them. Germline-derived CDR1 and CDR2 are SGHNT and YYREEE (reference sequence). CDR3 in DNA: TGTGCCAGCAGCTTACAGGCCTCCTACGAGCAGTACTTC. Translation gives CASSLQASYEQYF.

This clone occurred a few times. Other DNA sequences in the same sample also yield this CDR3. The genes are TRBV4-2 and TRBJ1-1; TRBD1 matches at 7 bases. The CDR3 runs to 15 residues. The germline V gene encodes CDR1 LGHNA and CDR2 YNFKEQ. After removal of 1 base from V and 5 bases from J, the junction contained 7 bases not matched to a gene. The CDR3 reads CASSQARTGGTEAFF. In nucleotides, the CDR3 is TGTGCCAGCAGCCAAGCCCGGACAGGAGGAACTGAAGCTTTCTTT.